These 3 T cell receptor beta chains originate from one sample sequenced in a study of T cells after yellow fever vaccination. TCRdb fed the 5' RACE reads into MiXCR, producing one record per CDR3 protein. The table has about 130,000 distinct CDR3 sequences, under 8.5% seen once. The material sequenced was CD4+ T cells sorted from PBMCs, taken 10 days after the first yellow fever vaccination. The receptors stem from a man younger than 30 who received the YFV17D yellow fever vaccine.

The table lists this clonotype with many counts. The chain's CDR3 is CASSSLKGANWGYTF. DNA of the CDR3: TGTGCCAGCAGCTCCCTTAAGGGGGCAAATTGGGGCTACACCTTC. The genes are TRBV7-2 and TRBJ1-2; the match to TRBD1 covers 7 bases. CDR3 length equals 15 residues. The germline CDR1 and CDR2 sequences are SGHTA and FQGNSA. J was trimmed by 8 bases and V by 4 bases; bases with no gene match: 13.

Points on this clonotype: This may arise from a read error, as a much more abundant clone is one base away. The gene calls are TRBV7-9 and TRBJ1-5; no clear D gene. The CDR3 covers 13 residues. Trimming cost V 1 base and J 6 bases, with 7 bases left between them. From germline, CDR1 is SEHNR and CDR2 FQNEAQ (reference sequence). The CDR3 DNA reads TGTGCCAGCAGCTTAGGGTGGGGTCAGCCCCAGCATTTT. This codes for CASSLGWGQPQHF.

Turning to this clonotype: A read error is possible here, since a much larger clone lies one base away. This chain's CDR3 is CTARDSPGLGSPLHF. CDR3 bases: TGCACTGCTAGAGATTCTCCAGGGCTAGGTTCACCCCTCCACTTT. The chain combines TRBV20-1 with TRBJ1-6; TRBD1 might be the D (5 bases). Germline values: CDR1 DFQATT, CDR2 SNEGSKA (reference sequence). The length of the CDR3 is 15 residues.